The clone carrying this T cell receptor (beta chain) was counted only a few times. The data stem from a study of blood T cells in healthy people across ages. The study isolated at least 7 million PBMCs from each sample. The CDR3 length is 16 residues. Deletions cut 5 bases from V and 2 bases from J, with 16 bases between. Using a J-beta primer mix together with a sample-barcoded 5' primer, a second PCR was run for roughly 7 to 12 cycles. The template-switch adaptor was a 5' adaptor with 12 random nucleotides. It tagged each cDNA molecule. One entry per CDR3 protein, called by TCRdb with MiXCR from the 5' RACE reads. This sample carries 800,000 to 1,300,000 distinct CDR3 sequences, 20% to 25% of them seen once, and the ten largest clones take around 0.7%. These sequences were also reported in another study, on T cells of mothers and their children. That publication notes: Related mother-child pairs shared slightly more overlap than unrelated pairs, but the difference was non-significant.

The sample taken for sequencing was blood. The rearrangement joins TRBV12-3 or TRBV12-4 to TRBJ1-3, with D possibly matching TRBD1 (5 bases). The TCR sequence derives from a girl aged 2 to 10 in good health. The CDR3 here is CASSLRGGWTGNTIYF. The CDR3 DNA follows: TGTGCCAGCAGTCTCCGTGGGGGGTGGACTGGAAACACCATATATTTT.